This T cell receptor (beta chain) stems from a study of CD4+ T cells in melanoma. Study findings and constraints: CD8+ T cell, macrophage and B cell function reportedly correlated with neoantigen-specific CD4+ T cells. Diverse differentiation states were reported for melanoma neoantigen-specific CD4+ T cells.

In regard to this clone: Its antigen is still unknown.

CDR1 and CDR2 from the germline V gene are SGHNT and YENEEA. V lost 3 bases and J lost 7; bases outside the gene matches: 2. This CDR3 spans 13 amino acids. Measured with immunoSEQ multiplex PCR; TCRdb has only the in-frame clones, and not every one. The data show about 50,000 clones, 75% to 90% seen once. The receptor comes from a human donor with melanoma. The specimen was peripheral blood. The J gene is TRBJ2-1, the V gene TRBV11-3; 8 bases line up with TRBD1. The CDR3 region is CASSFRGRNEQFF. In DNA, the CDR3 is TGTGCCAGCAGCTTCAGGGGGCGAAATGAGCAGTTCTTC.